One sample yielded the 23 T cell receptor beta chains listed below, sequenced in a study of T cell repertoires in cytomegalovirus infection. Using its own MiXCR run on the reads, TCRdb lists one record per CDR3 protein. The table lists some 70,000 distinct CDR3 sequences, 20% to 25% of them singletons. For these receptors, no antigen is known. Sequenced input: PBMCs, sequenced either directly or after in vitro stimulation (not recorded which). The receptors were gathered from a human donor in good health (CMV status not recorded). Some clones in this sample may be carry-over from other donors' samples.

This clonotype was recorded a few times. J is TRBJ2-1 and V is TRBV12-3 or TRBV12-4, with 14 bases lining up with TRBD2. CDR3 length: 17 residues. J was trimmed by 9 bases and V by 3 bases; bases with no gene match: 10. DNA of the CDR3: TGTGCCAGCAGTTTGACTAGCGGGAGGGATCGTTCTCCTGAGCAGTTCTTC. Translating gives CASSLTSGRDRSPEQFF.

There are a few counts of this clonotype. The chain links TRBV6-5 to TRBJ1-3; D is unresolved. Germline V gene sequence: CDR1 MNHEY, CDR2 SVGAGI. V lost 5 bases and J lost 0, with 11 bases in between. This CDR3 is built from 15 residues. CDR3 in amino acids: CASSTTWLSGNTIYF. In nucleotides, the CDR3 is TGTGCCAGCAGTACCACTTGGCTCTCTGGAAACACCATATATTTT.

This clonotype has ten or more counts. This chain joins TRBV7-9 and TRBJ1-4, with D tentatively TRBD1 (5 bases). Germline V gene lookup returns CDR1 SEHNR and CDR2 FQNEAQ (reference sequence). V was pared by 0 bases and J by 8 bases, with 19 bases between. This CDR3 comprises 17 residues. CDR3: CASSLAELGEAGEKLFF. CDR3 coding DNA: TGTGCCAGCAGCTTAGCGGAGTTAGGGGAGGCGGGCGAAAAACTGTTTTTT.

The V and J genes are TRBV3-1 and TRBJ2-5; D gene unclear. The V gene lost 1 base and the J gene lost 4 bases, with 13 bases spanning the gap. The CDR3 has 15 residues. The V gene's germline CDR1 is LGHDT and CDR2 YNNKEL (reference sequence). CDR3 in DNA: TGTGCCAGCAGCCAAGCGGCTATACCTGGAGAGACCCAGTACTTC. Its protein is CASSQAAIPGETQYF.

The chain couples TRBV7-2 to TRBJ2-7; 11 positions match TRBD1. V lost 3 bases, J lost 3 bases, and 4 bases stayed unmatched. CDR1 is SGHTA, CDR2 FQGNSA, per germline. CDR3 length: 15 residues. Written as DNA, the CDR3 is TGTGCCAGCAGCTTCGCGGGGACAGGGGGCTACGAGCAGTACTTC. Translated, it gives CASSFAGTGGYEQYF.

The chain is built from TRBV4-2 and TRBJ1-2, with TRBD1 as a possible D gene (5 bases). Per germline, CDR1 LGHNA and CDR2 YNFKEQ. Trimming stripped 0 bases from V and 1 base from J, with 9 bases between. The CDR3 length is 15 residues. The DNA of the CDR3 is TGTGCCAGCAGCCAAGATAGGGGACTTAACTATGGCTACACCTTC. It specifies CASSQDRGLNYGYTF.

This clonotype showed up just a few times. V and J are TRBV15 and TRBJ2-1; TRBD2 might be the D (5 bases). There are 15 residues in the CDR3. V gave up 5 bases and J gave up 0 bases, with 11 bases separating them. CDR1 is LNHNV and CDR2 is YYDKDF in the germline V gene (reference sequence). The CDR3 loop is CATSLERSSYNEQFF. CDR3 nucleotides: TGTGCCACCAGCTTAGAGCGGAGCTCCTACAATGAGCAGTTCTTC. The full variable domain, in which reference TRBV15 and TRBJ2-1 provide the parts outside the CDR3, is DAMVIQNPRYQVTQFGKPVTLSCSQTLNHNVMYWYQQKSSQAPKLLFHYYDKDFNNEADTPDNFQSRRPNTSFCFLDIRSPGLGDTAMYLCATSLERSSYNEQFFGPGTRLTVL.

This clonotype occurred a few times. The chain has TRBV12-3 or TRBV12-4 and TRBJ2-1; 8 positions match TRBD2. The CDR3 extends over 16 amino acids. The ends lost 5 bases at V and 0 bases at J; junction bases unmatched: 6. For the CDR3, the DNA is TGTGCCAGCAGTGTCAGACTAGCGCTCTCCTACAATGAGCAGTTCTTC. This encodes CASSVRLALSYNEQFF.

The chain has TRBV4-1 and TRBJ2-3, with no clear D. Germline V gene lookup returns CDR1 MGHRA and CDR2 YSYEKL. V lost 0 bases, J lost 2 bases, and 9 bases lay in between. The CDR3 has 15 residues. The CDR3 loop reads CASSQDQGYTDTQYF. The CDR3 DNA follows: TGCGCCAGCAGCCAAGACCAAGGGTACACAGATACGCAGTATTTT.

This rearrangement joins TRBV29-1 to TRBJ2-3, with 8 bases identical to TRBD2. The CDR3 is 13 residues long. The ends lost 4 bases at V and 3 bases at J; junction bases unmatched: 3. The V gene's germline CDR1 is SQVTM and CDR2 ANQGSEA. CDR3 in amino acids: CSVVGLVTDTQYF. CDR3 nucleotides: TGCAGCGTTGTGGGACTAGTAACAGATACGCAGTATTTT.

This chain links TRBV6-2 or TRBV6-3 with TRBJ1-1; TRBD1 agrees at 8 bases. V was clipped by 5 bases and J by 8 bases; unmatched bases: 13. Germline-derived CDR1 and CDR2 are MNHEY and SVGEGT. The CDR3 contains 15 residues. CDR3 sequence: CASSHPGTGHREAFF. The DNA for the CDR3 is TGTGCCAGCAGTCACCCAGGGACAGGCCATAGGGAAGCTTTCTTT.

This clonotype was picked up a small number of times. CDR3 sequence (DNA): TGTGCCAGCACCGTAGGGGGATCGGGGAGCTCCTACAATGAGCAGTTCTTC. As protein: CASTVGGSGSSYNEQFF. The gene calls are TRBV28 and TRBJ2-1, with D possibly TRBD1 on 6 matching bases. V was shortened by 7 bases and J by 0 bases, with 19 bases between the two germline ends. This CDR3 has 17 residues. Germline-derived CDR1 and CDR2 are MDHEN and SYDVKM.

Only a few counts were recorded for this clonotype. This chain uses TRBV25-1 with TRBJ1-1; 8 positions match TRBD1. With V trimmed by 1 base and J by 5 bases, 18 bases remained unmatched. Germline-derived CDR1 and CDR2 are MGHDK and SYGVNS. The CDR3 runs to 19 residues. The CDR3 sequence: CASSESTARHTGGRTEAFF. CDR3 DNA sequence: TGTGCCAGCAGTGAATCTACGGCGCGACACACAGGGGGAAGAACTGAAGCTTTCTTT. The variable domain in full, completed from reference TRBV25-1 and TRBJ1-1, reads EADIYQTPRYLVIGTGKKITLECSQTMGHDKMYWYQQDPGMELHLIHYSYGVNSTEKGDLSSESTVSRIRTEHFPLTLESARPSHTSQYLCASSESTARHTGGRTEAFFGQGTRLTVV.

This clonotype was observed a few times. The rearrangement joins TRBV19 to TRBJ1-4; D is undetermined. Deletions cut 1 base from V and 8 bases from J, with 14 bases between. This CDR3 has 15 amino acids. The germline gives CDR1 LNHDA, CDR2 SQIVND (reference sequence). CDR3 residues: CASSIAGNLGEKLFF. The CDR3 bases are TGTGCCAGTAGTATAGCGGGGAATCTCGGAGAAAAACTGTTTTTT.

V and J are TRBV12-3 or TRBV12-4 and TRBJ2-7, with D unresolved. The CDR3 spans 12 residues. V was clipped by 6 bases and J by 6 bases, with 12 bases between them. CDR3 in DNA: TGTGCCAGCAGCCCTAGTCGGGTCGAGCAGTACGTC. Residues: CASSPSRVEQYV.

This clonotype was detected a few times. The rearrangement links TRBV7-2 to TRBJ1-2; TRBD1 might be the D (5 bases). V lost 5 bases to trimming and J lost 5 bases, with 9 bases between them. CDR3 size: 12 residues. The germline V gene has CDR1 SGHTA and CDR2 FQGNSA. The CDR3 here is CASSSRVYGYTF. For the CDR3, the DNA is TGTGCCAGCAGCAGCAGGGTATATGGCTACACCTTC.

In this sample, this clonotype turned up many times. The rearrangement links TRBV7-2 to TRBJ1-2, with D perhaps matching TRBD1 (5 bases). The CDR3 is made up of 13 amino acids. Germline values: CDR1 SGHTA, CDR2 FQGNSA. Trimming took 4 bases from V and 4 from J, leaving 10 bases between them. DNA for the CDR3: TGTGCCAGCAGCTCGACAGAGTCCTATGGCTACACCTTC. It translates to CASSSTESYGYTF. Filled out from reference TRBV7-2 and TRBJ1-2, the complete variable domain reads GAGVSQSPSNKVTEKGKDVELRCDPISGHTALYWYRQSLGQGLEFLIYFQGNSAPDKSGLPSDRFSAERTGGSVSTLTIQRTQQEDSAVYLCASSSTESYGYTFGSGTRLTVV.

CDR3 nucleotides: TGTGCCAGCAGGCAGGGTCAGTTAGAGACCCAGTACTTC. Protein: CASRQGQLETQYF. The chain employs TRBV7-6 and TRBJ2-5, with a possible D match to TRBD1 (5 bases). The CDR3 totals 13 residues. Trimming shortened V by 6 bases and J by 4 bases, and 12 bases separated the two germline ends. Germline values: CDR1 SGHVS, CDR2 FNYEAQ.

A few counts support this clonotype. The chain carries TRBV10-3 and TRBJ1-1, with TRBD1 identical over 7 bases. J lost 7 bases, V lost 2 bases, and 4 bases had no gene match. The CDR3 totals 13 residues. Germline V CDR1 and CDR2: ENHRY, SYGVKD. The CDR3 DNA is TGTGCCATCAGTGAGATTCAGGGGGGTGAAGCTTTCTTT. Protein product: CAISEIQGGEAFF.

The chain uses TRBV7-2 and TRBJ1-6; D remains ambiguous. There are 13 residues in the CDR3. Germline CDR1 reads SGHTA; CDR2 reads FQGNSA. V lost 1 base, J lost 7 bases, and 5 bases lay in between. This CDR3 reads CASSLGQNSPLHF. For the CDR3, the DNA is TGTGCCAGCAGCTTAGGGCAAAATTCACCCCTCCACTTT.

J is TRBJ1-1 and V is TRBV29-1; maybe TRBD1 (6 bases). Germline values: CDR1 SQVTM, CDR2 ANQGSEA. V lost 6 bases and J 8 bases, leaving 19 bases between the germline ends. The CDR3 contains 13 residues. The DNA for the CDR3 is TGCAGCGTCTCGGAAAAAGGGGGTTTAGAAGCTTTCTTT. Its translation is CSVSEKGGLEAFF. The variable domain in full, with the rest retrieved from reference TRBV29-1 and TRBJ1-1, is SAVISQKPSRDICQRGTSLTIQCQVDSQVTMMFWYRQQPGQSLTLIATANQGSEATYESGFVIDKFPISRPNLTFSTLTVSNMSPEDSSIYLCSVSEKGGLEAFFGQGTRLTVV.

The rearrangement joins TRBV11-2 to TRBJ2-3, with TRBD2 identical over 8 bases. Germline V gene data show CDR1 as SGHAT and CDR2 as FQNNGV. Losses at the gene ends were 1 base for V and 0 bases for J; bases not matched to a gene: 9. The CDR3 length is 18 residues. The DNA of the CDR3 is TGTGCCAGCAGCTTAGGCGTGGCTAGCGGGCGTAGCACAGATACGCAGTATTTT. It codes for CASSLGVASGRSTDTQYF.

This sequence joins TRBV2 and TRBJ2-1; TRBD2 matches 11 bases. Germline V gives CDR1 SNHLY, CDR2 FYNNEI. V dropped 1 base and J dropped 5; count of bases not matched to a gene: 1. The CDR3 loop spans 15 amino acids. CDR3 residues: CASSEVTSGDNEQFF. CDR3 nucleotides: TGTGCCAGCAGTGAAGTGACTAGCGGGGACAATGAGCAGTTCTTC.